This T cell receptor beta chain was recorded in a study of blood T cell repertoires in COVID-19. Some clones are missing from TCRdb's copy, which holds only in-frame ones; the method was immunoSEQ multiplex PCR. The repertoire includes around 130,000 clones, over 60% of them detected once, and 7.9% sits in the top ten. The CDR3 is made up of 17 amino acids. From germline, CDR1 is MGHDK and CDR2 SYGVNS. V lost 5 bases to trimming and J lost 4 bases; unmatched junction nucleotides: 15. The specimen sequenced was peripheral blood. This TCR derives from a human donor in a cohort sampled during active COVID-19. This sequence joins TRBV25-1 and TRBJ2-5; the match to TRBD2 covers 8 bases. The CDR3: CASSPGGGVEIRETQYF. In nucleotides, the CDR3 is TGTGCCAGCAGTCCGGGGGGGGGAGTAGAGATTAGAGAGACCCAGTACTTC.